Included here is one TCR beta chain sequence, with context. Antigen: not known. These data come from a study of cytomegalovirus exposure and HLA in healthy donors. Study summary: About 179 million T cells yielded 117 million unique TCR beta sequences in earlier analysis.

With 60 Vbeta and 13 Jbeta primers, the PCR was carried out. Only in-frame clones appear in the TCRdb table, and some are missing; sequencing was by immunoSEQ multiplex PCR. This sample has about 87,000 clones, with less than 8% found just once. Germline V lookup: CDR1 SGHDT, CDR2 YYEEEE. V lost 4 bases and J 3 bases, leaving 5 bases between the germline ends. The CDR3 totals 11 residues. Study-level points and caveats: Some V segments (TRBV6-2 and TRBV6-3 among them) were excluded as indistinguishable.

The rearrangement joins TRBV5-6 to TRBJ2-7; D call uncertain. The TCR comes from a man in his forties or fifties in good health and CMV-seronegative. Sample: PBMCs. The CDR3 here is CASSADYEQYF. The DNA of the CDR3 is TGTGCCAGCAGCGCGGACTACGAGCAGTACTTC.